This T cell receptor (beta chain) emerged from a study of blood T cell repertoires in COVID-19. Germline V lookup: CDR1 SQVTM, CDR2 ANQGSEA. Trimming removed 6 bases from V and 9 bases from J; junction bases left unmatched: 12. The CDR3 is 14 amino acids. Assay: immunoSEQ multiplex PCR; the TCRdb copy retains only in-frame clones and omits some. The repertoire holds over 30,000 clones, roughly 87% seen once, with roughly a fifth in the top ten. The sample was peripheral blood. The source is a man older than 75 with acute or convalescent COVID-19. The chain is built from TRBV29-1 and TRBJ2-5, with TRBD2 matching 11 bases. CDR3 coding DNA: TGCAGCGTAGAGACTAGCGGGGCTATGGGGGCCCAGTACTTC. This translates into CSVETSGAMGAQYF.